This passage covers 31 T cell receptor beta chains from one sample sequenced in a study of blood T cells in healthy people across ages. PCR was performed a second time for about 7 to 12 cycles using a sample-barcoded 5' primer and a J-beta primer mix. MiXCR was run by TCRdb on the 5' RACE reads, yielding one entry per CDR3 protein. The data show 500,000 to 600,000 distinct CDR3 sequences, 25% to 30% seen once. Specimen: blood. The receptor source for this set is a woman aged 70-85 years in good health.

Only a few counts were recorded for this clonotype. The chain uses TRBV20-1 and TRBJ1-3; D gene unclear. The CDR3 contains 14 residues. Germline V gene sequence: CDR1 DFQATT, CDR2 SNEGSKA (reference sequence). Trimming took off 0 bases at V and 5 bases at J, with 11 bases between the two ends. The CDR3 reads CSARDPAPRNTIYF. CDR3 nucleotides: TGCAGTGCTAGAGACCCGGCCCCCAGAAACACCATATATTTT.

The chain recombines TRBV29-1 with TRBJ1-2; the match to TRBD1 covers 9 bases. CDR1 and CDR2 (germline): SQVTM, ANQGSEA. The CDR3 runs 12 residues. The V segment lost 6 bases and the J segment 5 bases; nucleotides outside the gene matches: 4. The CDR3 loop is CSVGTGYYGYTF. CDR3 coding DNA: TGCAGCGTCGGGACAGGGTATTATGGCTACACCTTC.

There are a few counts of this clonotype. The genes are TRBV20-1 and TRBJ1-2; 7 bases align to TRBD1. Germline CDR1 is DFQATT and CDR2 is SNEGSKA (reference sequence). Germline trimming cut 6 bases from V and 8 bases from J; bases unmatched to any gene: 9. The CDR3 consists of 12 residues. CDR3 sequence: CSAVLGQEGYTF. The CDR3 coding sequence is TGCAGTGCCGTGCTAGGACAGGAGGGCTACACCTTC.

This sequence joins TRBV6-5 and TRBJ2-3; 8 bases line up with TRBD2. The germline V gene encodes CDR1 MNHEY and CDR2 SVGAGI. This CDR3 contains 16 residues. V was clipped by 4 bases and J by 8 bases; unmatched bases: 14. The CDR3 reads CASSWAGRGGRGTQYF. The CDR3 DNA sequence: TGTGCCAGCAGTTGGGCTGGACGGGGGGGGCGGGGTACGCAGTATTTT.

The V and J genes are TRBV4-1 and TRBJ2-5, with 9 bases lining up with TRBD2. This CDR3 region has 16 residues. Looked up from germline, CDR1 is MGHRA and CDR2 is YSYEKL. Unmatched junction bases numbered 7, after V lost 3 bases and J lost 2 bases. The CDR3 sequence is CASSHGLAWTQETQYF. CDR3 nucleotides: TGCGCCAGCAGCCACGGACTAGCGTGGACACAAGAGACCCAGTACTTC.

The V and J genes are TRBV4-2 and TRBJ1-2; D is unclear. CDR3 size: 13 residues. Deletions cut 0 bases from V and 11 bases from J, with 13 bases between. In germline, CDR1 is LGHNA, CDR2 YNFKEQ. Here the CDR3 DNA reads TGTGCCAGCAGCCAAGAGGTGACGGGTTTTTACACCTTC. Encoded protein: CASSQEVTGFYTF.

The table lists this clonotype with a few counts. The chain has TRBV19 and TRBJ2-1; possible D gene TRBD2, 5 bases. Looked up from germline, CDR1 is LNHDA and CDR2 is SQIVND (reference sequence). Trimming took off 6 bases at V and 7 bases at J, with 13 bases between the two ends. CDR3 length: 13 amino acids. This chain's CDR3 is CASSVMAGNEQFF. The DNA for the CDR3 is TGTGCCAGTAGCGTAATGGCGGGTAATGAGCAGTTCTTC.

About this clonotype itself: One end of the junction fails to match germline, which may point to a read error. The rearrangement joins TRBV24-1 to TRBJ2-7; 7 bases fit TRBD1. CDR1 is KGHDR, CDR2 SFDVKD, per germline. The CDR3 runs to 12 residues. CDR3: CATCDRVSEQYF. The DNA for the CDR3 is TGTGCCACCTGTGACAGGGTCAGCGAGCAGTACTTC.

V and J are TRBV7-9 and TRBJ2-4, with a weak D call TRBD1 (5 bases). This CDR3 is built from 15 residues. Germline assignment: CDR1 SEHNR and CDR2 FQNEAQ (reference sequence). V shed 2 bases and J shed 14 bases, with 22 bases lying between them. The CDR3 bases are TGTGCCAGCAGCTTAACGGAGATGGGCCCACGGACAAAGTACTTC. It yields the protein CASSLTEMGPRTKYF.

This clonotype was seen ten or more times. The V call is TRBV20-1, the J call TRBJ1-6; 7 bases align to TRBD1. Germline CDR1 reads DFQATT; CDR2 reads SNEGSKA (reference sequence). The ends lost 0 bases at V and 6 bases at J; junction bases unmatched: 8. This CDR3 has 16 residues. The CDR3 spells CSARDRGQIVNSPLHF. DNA of the CDR3: TGCAGTGCTAGAGATAGGGGACAGATTGTTAATTCACCCCTCCACTTT.

The chain couples TRBV27 to TRBJ2-3; 15 bases align to TRBD2. Germline values: CDR1 MNHEY, CDR2 SMNVEV (reference sequence). The CDR3 has 18 residues. After removal of 4 bases from V and 5 bases from J, the junction contained 10 bases not matched to a gene. This CDR3 is CASSSGLAGGDWVDTQYF. CDR3 nucleotide sequence: TGTGCCAGCAGTTCGGGACTAGCGGGAGGAGATTGGGTAGATACGCAGTATTTT.

V and J are TRBV11-3 and TRBJ2-1, with 10 bases that match TRBD2. Trimming cost V 4 bases and J 4 bases; bases outside gene matches: 1. In germline, CDR1 is SGHNT, CDR2 YENEEA. This CDR3 has 14 amino acids. This CDR3 is CASSSAGGYNEQFF. The CDR3 DNA follows: TGTGCCAGCAGCTCAGCGGGGGGGTACAATGAGCAGTTCTTC.

This clonotype was detected only a few times. The gene calls are TRBV15 and TRBJ1-1, with TRBD1 identical over 8 bases. From germline, CDR1 is LNHNV and CDR2 YYDKDF (reference sequence). The CDR3 runs to 14 residues. Unmatched junction bases numbered 4, after V lost 0 bases and J lost 7 bases. CDR3 nucleotide sequence: TGTGCCACCAGCAGAGATCTGACAGGGGTTGAAGCTTTCTTT. Translation: CATSRDLTGVEAFF.

V and J are TRBV5-6 and TRBJ1-2; D possibly corresponds to TRBD1 (5 bases). This CDR3 region has 16 residues. The V gene's germline CDR1 is SGHDT and CDR2 YYEEEE. Trimming cost V 3 bases and J 7 bases, with 22 bases left between them. CDR3 residues: CASSSLLRGDMGGYTF. Here the CDR3 DNA reads TGTGCCAGCAGCTCACTCCTTCGGGGCGACATGGGTGGCTACACCTTC.

V and J are TRBV6-2 or TRBV6-3 and TRBJ2-7; 8 positions agree with TRBD2. This CDR3 is 14 amino acids long. Per the germline V gene, CDR1 is MNHEY and CDR2 is SVGEGT. V dropped 6 bases and J dropped 5; count of bases not matched to a gene: 9. The CDR3 loop is CASSGTGGPHEQYF. The CDR3 DNA reads as TGTGCCAGCAGCGGAACGGGGGGGCCCCACGAGCAGTACTTC.

This chain links TRBV5-1 with TRBJ2-1; no definite D call. The CDR3 sequence is 14 residues long. Trimming left V 2 bases short and J 1 base short, with 7 bases between. From germline, CDR1 is SGHRS and CDR2 YFSETQ. The CDR3 loop reads CASSFQDSYNEQFF. Written as DNA, the CDR3 is TGCGCCAGCAGCTTCCAGGATTCCTACAATGAGCAGTTCTTC.

This clonotype has a handful of counts. This chain's CDR3 is CASSSLGDRGRDGYTF. The CDR3 DNA reads TGTGCCAGCAGCTCATTAGGGGACAGGGGGCGCGATGGCTACACCTTC. This chain connects TRBV11-3 to TRBJ1-2, with 12 bases fitting TRBD1. This CDR3 contains 16 residues. V lost 4 bases, J lost 6 bases, and 9 bases stayed unmatched. CDR1 and CDR2 from the germline V gene are SGHNT and YENEEA.

V gene TRBV7-2 combines with J gene TRBJ1-1; D is perhaps TRBD1 (5 bases). Germline CDR1 and CDR2: SGHTA and FQGNSA. The CDR3 contains 14 residues. V lost 2 bases and J 4 bases, leaving 11 bases between the germline ends. CDR3 amino acids: CASSLKGQGTEAFF. CDR3 DNA sequence: TGTGCCAGCAGCTTAAAAGGGCAGGGCACTGAAGCTTTCTTT.

The gene calls are TRBV6-2 or TRBV6-3 and TRBJ1-5, with D hard to call. V was clipped by 6 bases and J by 0 bases, with 15 bases between them. The CDR3 is 16 amino acids. Germline CDR1 is MNHEY and CDR2 is SVGEGT. CDR3 sequence reads: CASRSSKPYSNQPQHF. Written as DNA, the CDR3 is TGTGCCAGCAGGTCTTCCAAACCTTATAGCAATCAGCCCCAGCATTTT.

The chain has TRBV20-1 and TRBJ2-5, with 8 bases identical to TRBD2. The tail of the sequence fits TRBJ2-7 better, so the J call may be wrong. Germline CDR1 and CDR2: DFQATT and SNEGSKA (reference sequence). This CDR3 comprises 13 residues. The CDR3 loop is CSATPGGPYEQYF. The CDR3 bases are TGCAGTGCTACCCCGGGGGGGCCTTACGAGCAGTACTTC.

This clonotype was detected only a few times. V usage is TRBV2 and J usage is TRBJ1-1; possible D gene TRBD1, 5 bases. The CDR3 is made up of 14 amino acids. V lost 4 bases and J 4 bases, leaving 13 bases between the germline ends. Germline V gene lookup returns CDR1 SNHLY and CDR2 FYNNEI. CDR3 sequence (DNA): TGTGCCAGCAGTGTGGCAGGGTTTAGCACTGAAGCTTTCTTT. Translation gives CASSVAGFSTEAFF.

This clonotype was detected a few times. The J gene is TRBJ1-3, the V gene TRBV11-2; D unclear. The CDR3 runs to 12 residues. In germline, CDR1 is SGHAT, CDR2 FQNNGV. V was shortened by 2 bases and J by 16 bases, with 15 bases between the two germline ends. CDR3 sequence (DNA): TGTGCCAGCAGCTTAAGTGGTACCAGCCTGTATTTT. It yields the protein CASSLSGTSLYF.

This clonotype was seen repeatedly, ten times or more. The chain employs TRBV20-1 and TRBJ2-1, with D uncertain. The CDR3 totals 11 residues. The V end was cut by 5 bases, the J end by 7 bases, with 9 bases between. CDR1 is DFQATT, CDR2 SNEGSKA, per germline (reference sequence). CDR3 coding DNA: TGCAGTGCTGAGATCTGGAATGAGCAGTTCTTC. It encodes CSAEIWNEQFF.

This clonotype has only a few counts. The chain has TRBV2 and TRBJ2-2; D gene uncertain. Germline assignment: CDR1 SNHLY and CDR2 FYNNEI. This CDR3 spans 10 amino acids. V was clipped by 7 bases and J by 9 bases, with 6 bases between them. CDR3 bases: TGTGCCAGCATCTTTAGGGAGCTGTTTTTT. Translating it yields CASIFRELFF. Drawing the rest from reference TRBV2 and TRBJ2-2, the complete variable domain is EPEVTQTPSHQVTQMGQEVILRCVPISNHLYFYWYRQILGQKVEFLVSFYNNEISEKSEIFDDQFSVERPDGSNFTLKIRSTKLEDSAMYFCASIFRELFFGEGSRLTVL.

This clonotype was detected a few times. The chain has TRBV6-6 and TRBJ2-1, with a weak D call TRBD2 (6 bases). V was clipped by 11 bases and J by 6 bases, with 17 bases between them. Germline CDR1 and CDR2: MNHNY and SVGAGI (reference sequence). CDR3 length equals 13 residues. CDR3 protein: CAGGVRGSNEQFF. CDR3 in DNA: TGTGCCGGAGGGGTCCGAGGAAGCAATGAGCAGTTCTTC.

The sample holds one count of this clonotype. This chain connects TRBV29-1 to TRBJ2-1; either TRBD1 or TRBD2 may supply D (7 bases each). The CDR3 consists of 13 residues. Trimming removed 6 bases at V and 6 bases at J, with 15 bases between. In germline, CDR1 is SQVTM, CDR2 ANQGSEA. CDR3 nucleotide sequence: TGCAGCGTCAGACAGGGAGGGCGCAATGAGCAGTTCTTC. Encoded protein: CSVRQGGRNEQFF.

This chain uses TRBV7-2 with TRBJ2-1; 10 bases agree with TRBD1. Trimming took 4 bases from V and 9 from J; bases not matched to a gene: 9. Germline loops: CDR1 SGHTA, CDR2 FQGNSA. This CDR3 is built from 15 residues. The CDR3 is CASSSQGQGSGEQFF. CDR3 coding DNA: TGTGCCAGCAGCTCCCAGGGACAGGGGAGCGGTGAGCAGTTCTTC.

This chain joins TRBV20-1 and TRBJ1-2, with D perhaps matching TRBD1 (6 bases). This CDR3 contains 14 residues. V was trimmed by 6 bases and J by 5 bases, leaving 19 bases between them. The germline V gene encodes CDR1 DFQATT and CDR2 SNEGSKA (reference sequence). CDR3 nucleotide sequence: TGCAGTGCCCCTGGACAGAATTTTCTTTATGGCTACACCTTC. Translating it yields CSAPGQNFLYGYTF.

For the CDR3, the DNA is TGCAGTGCTAGCATACAGAACTATGGCTACACCTTC. Translation gives CSASIQNYGYTF. The chain carries TRBV20-1 and TRBJ1-2; no clear D. The germline CDR1 and CDR2 sequences are DFQATT and SNEGSKA (reference sequence). Trimming cost V 3 bases and J 2 bases, with 7 bases left between them. The CDR3 has 12 amino acids.

The chain uses TRBV7-6 and TRBJ1-2; D remains ambiguous. This CDR3 has 13 amino acids. Trimming left V 8 bases short and J 8 bases short, with 18 bases between. Germline assignment: CDR1 SGHVS and CDR2 FNYEAQ. The CDR3 here is CASSAQARMGYTF. CDR3 coding DNA: TGTGCCAGCTCAGCCCAAGCGAGAATGGGCTACACCTTC. Full variable domain (remainder filled in from reference TRBV7-6 and TRBJ1-2): GAGVSQSPRYKVTKRGQDVALRCDPISGHVSLYWYRQALGQGPEFLTYFNYEAQQDKSGLPNDRFSAERPEGSISTLTIQRTEQRDSAMYRCASSAQARMGYTFGSGTRLTVV.

The CDR3 region is CSAEEDRGNYYEQYF. The CDR3 bases are TGCAGTGCTGAGGAGGACAGGGGGAACTACTACGAGCAGTACTTC. The chain links TRBV20-1 to TRBJ2-5; 10 bases match TRBD1. The DNA end lines up better with TRBJ2-7; the J call may be wrong. CDR1 is DFQATT, CDR2 SNEGSKA, per germline (reference sequence). CDR3 length: 15 amino acids.